The rows below give T cell receptor beta chains drawn from one sample of a study of blood T cell repertoires in COVID-19. This table comes from immunoSEQ multiplex PCR, and its TCRdb copy is limited to in-frame clones, with some not included. The data show 300,000 to 400,000 clones, approximately 83% seen once. The sequencing input was PBMCs or T cells enriched from blood (not recorded which). These receptors were taken from a woman aged 40 to 55 with acute COVID-19. Each CDR3 is given with its conserved first and last residue. D genes are given only for firm matches. The size field is filled for only some rows; it gives once, few, many or a size class.

TRBV4-1	-	-	TRBJ2-7	TGCGCCAGCAGCCAAGCGTCCGAGAGCCGGTACGAGCAGTACTTC	CASSQASESRYEQYF
TRBV7-2	-	few	TRBJ2-1	TGTGCCAGCAGCTTACCCTACCCTTCCTACAATGAGCAGTTCTTC	CASSLPYPSYNEQFF
TRBV7-3	TRBD2	few	TRBJ2-1	TGTGCCAGCAGCTTAAGAGGTGGCGGGAGTTTCTACAATGAGCAGTTCTTC	CASSLRGGGSFYNEQFF
TRBV6-5	-	-	TRBJ1-6	TGTGCCAGCAGGCGACATTCTTCACCCCTCCACTTT	CASRRHSSPLHF
TRBV9	TRBD2	-	TRBJ2-3	TGTGCCAGCAGCCCCTACATAGGGCGGGGGGCCACAGATACGCAGTATTTT	CASSPYIGRGATDTQYF
TRBV7-2	TRBD2	-	TRBJ2-5	TGTGCCAGCAGCTTACTAGCGGGAGTGGCGGAGACCCAGTACTTC	CASSLLAGVAETQYF
TRBV9	-	once	TRBJ2-2	TGTGCCAGCAGCGTATCAACGAACACCGGGGAGCTGTTTTTT	CASSVSTNTGELFF
TRBV15	TRBD1	-	TRBJ1-1	TGTGCCACCAGCAGAGGGACAGGGCCGACTGAAGCTTTCTTT	CATSRGTGPTEAFF
TRBV6-2/TRBV6-3	TRBD1	-	TRBJ2-5	TGTGCCAGCAGCCTACAGACAGGGCAAGAGACCCAGTACTTC	CASSLQTGQETQYF
TRBV24-1	-	-	TRBJ1-3	TGTGCCACCAGTGTTCGAGGATCTGGAAACACCATATATTTT	CATSVRGSGNTIYF
TRBV5-1	TRBD2	-	TRBJ2-5	TGCGCCAGCAGCTTGGCGGGGGGTAGGGAGACCCAGTACTTC	CASSLAGGRETQYF
TRBV11-3	TRBD2	once	TRBJ2-3	TGTGCCAGCAGCTCAGGACTAGCGGGAGATTCGGATACGCAGTATTTT	CASSSGLAGDSDTQYF
TRBV4-3	TRBD2	-	TRBJ2-7	TGCGCCAGCAGCCAAGATGGGGGGGAGGGCCTACACGAGCAGTACTTC	CASSQDGGEGLHEQYF
TRBV14	TRBD1	once	TRBJ1-2	TGTGCCAGCAGCCAGTGGACAGGGTTGGCGAACTATGGCTACACCTTC	CASSQWTGLANYGYTF
TRBV2	TRBD1	-	TRBJ2-7	TGTGCCAGCAGTGGACAGGGATGGAGCGAGCAGTACTTC	CASSGQGWSEQYF
TRBV29-1	-	once	TRBJ1-2	TGCAGCGTTGGACAGGTTTTAAACTATGGCTACACCTTC	CSVGQVLNYGYTF
TRBV28	-	-	TRBJ1-1	TGTGCCAGCGTAATGAACACTGAAGCTTTCTTT	CASVMNTEAFF
TRBV7-2	TRBD2	-	TRBJ2-1	TGTGCCAGCAGCTTTTGGCTAGCGGGGGCTGGAAATGAGCAGTTCTTC	CASSFWLAGAGNEQFF
TRBV9	TRBD1	-	TRBJ1-1	TGTGCCAGCAGCGCGGACAGGGGAAACGGGGGCCGGACTGAAGCTTTCTTT	CASSADRGNGGRTEAFF
TRBV7-2	-	-	TRBJ1-2	TGTGCCAGCAGCTTAGGGCAGGGCGTATCCTATGGCTACACCTTC	CASSLGQGVSYGYTF
TRBV19	-	-	TRBJ1-4	TGTGCCAGTAGCCTAAACACAGGGTATAGTGAAAAACTGTTTTTT	CASSLNTGYSEKLFF
TRBV5-4	-	-	TRBJ1-2	TGTGCCAGCAGCTATGGAGCTAACTATGGCTACACCTTC	CASSYGANYGYTF
TRBV27	TRBD2	-	TRBJ2-7	TGTGCCAGCAGTTTTCGGGATCCCAACAGCGGGCGGGACTATTCCTACGAGCAGTACTTC	CASSFRDPNSGRDYSYEQYF
TRBV10-2	-	-	TRBJ1-2	TGCGCCAGCAGTCAACAGGGCCCTAAGGGAAGTGGCTACACCTTC	CASSQQGPKGSGYTF
TRBV28	TRBD2	once	TRBJ2-7	TGTGCCAGCAACGCCGGGACTAGCGGCCTGGGGGCCGAGCAGTACTTC	CASNAGTSGLGAEQYF
TRBV7-3	TRBD1	-	TRBJ2-5	TGTGCCAGCAGCTTGGTGGGACAGGGGGTCCAGTACTTC	CASSLVGQGVQYF
TRBV2	TRBD1	few	TRBJ1-1	TGTGCCAGCAGTGGGGACAGGGGGAACGCTGAAGCTTTCTTT	CASSGDRGNAEAFF
TRBV5-1	TRBD2	-	TRBJ2-7	TGCGCCAGCAGCTCGCAGGGACTAGCGGGATCCGAGCAGTACTTC	CASSSQGLAGSEQYF
TRBV5-1	TRBD2	-	TRBJ2-1	TGCGCCAGCAGCTTGGGCGCGGGAGGGCCGGGTGAGCAGTTCTTC	CASSLGAGGPGEQFF
TRBV4-1	-	-	TRBJ2-2	TGCGCCAGCAGCCAAGATTCGGGGGTCCCGAGCTGGTTTTTT	CASSQDSGVPSWFF
TRBV5-1	-	-	TRBJ1-1	TGCGCCAGCAGCTTTGGATCCGGACTTTCGAACACTGAAGCTTTCTTT	CASSFGSGLSNTEAFF
TRBV20-1	-	-	TRBJ2-3	TGCAGTGCTAGTACACCTAGCACAGATACGCAGTATTTT	CSASTPSTDTQYF
TRBV28	-	-	TRBJ1-2	TGTGCCAGCAGCATACAGGGCAATGGCTACACCTTC	CASSIQGNGYTF
TRBV9	-	few	TRBJ1-1	TGTGCCAGCAGCGTAGGTGATAGATTGAACACTGAAGCTTTCTTT	CASSVGDRLNTEAFF
TRBV7-9	-	-	TRBJ1-1	TGTGCCAGCAGCTTATGGGGCAGCACTGAAGCTTTCTTT	CASSLWGSTEAFF
TRBV6-2/TRBV6-3	-	once	TRBJ2-5	TGTGCCAGCAGTAAAGGGACTCTGATGGGTGGGGAGACCCAGTACTTC	CASSKGTLMGGETQYF
TRBV9	TRBD2	once	TRBJ2-3	TGTGCCAGCAGCGTCGGGCGGGGGGGGAGCACAGATACGCAGTATTTT	CASSVGRGGSTDTQYF
TRBV7-6	TRBD1	-	TRBJ2-7	TGTGCCAGCAGCTTAGGGCCGGACAGGGAAAGTTACGAGCAGTACTTC	CASSLGPDRESYEQYF
TRBV4-1	TRBD1	-	TRBJ2-7	TGCGCCAGCAGCCAAGATTTTCGACAGGGGGCAAGGAACGAGCAGTACTTC	CASSQDFRQGARNEQYF
TRBV5-8	TRBD1	-	TRBJ1-1	TGTGCCAGCAGCGGACAGGGGGAACACACTGAAGCTTTCTTT	CASSGQGEHTEAFF
TRBV28	-	-	TRBJ2-7	TGTGCCAGCAGTTTAAGGGGTACAGGGTTCAGTAACGAGCAGTACTTC	CASSLRGTGFSNEQYF
TRBV3-1/TRBV3-2	-	few	TRBJ2-3	TGTGCCAGCAGCCAAGATAGCATCCTCACAGATACGCAGTATTTT	CASSQDSILTDTQYF
TRBV7-2	TRBD1	once	TRBJ2-2	TGTGCCAGCAGCCCCCGGACAGGGGGTCCCGGGGAGCTGTTTTTT	CASSPRTGGPGELFF
TRBV2	-	once	TRBJ2-1	TGTGCCAGCACCCTGTCCGTCTACAATGAGCAGTTCTTC	CASTLSVYNEQFF
TRBV2	TRBD2	-	TRBJ2-5	TGTGCCAGCAGCCAGACTAGCAGGGAAGAGACCCAGTACTTC	CASSQTSREETQYF
TRBV6-5	-	-	TRBJ2-2	TGTGCCAGCACCCCCTGGCGGGGATCTGGGGAGCTGTTTTTT	CASTPWRGSGELFF
TRBV19	-	-	TRBJ1-1	TGTGCCAGTAGTATTAGACAGCCAAGTCAGCCAACCTATGAAGCTTTCTTT	CASSIRQPSQPTYEAFF
TRBV28	TRBD2	-	TRBJ2-3	TGTGCCAGCAGTTTAATAGCGGGAGGCCGAACGCAGTATTTT	CASSLIAGGRTQYF
TRBV9	TRBD1	-	TRBJ2-7	TGTGCCAGCAGCCCCCTAACAGGGGTCGACGAGCAGTACTTC	CASSPLTGVDEQYF
TRBV28	-	-	TRBJ1-3	TGTGCCAGCAGTTCCGAGGCGGGGGGTGGAAACACCATATATTTT	CASSSEAGGGNTIYF
TRBV4-2	-	-	TRBJ2-7	TGTGCCAGCAGCCTCGAGGGTGTGGGTGTTAACGAGCAGTACTTC	CASSLEGVGVNEQYF
TRBV7-8	-	-	TRBJ2-5	TGTGCCAGCAGCCCTATGGAGACCCAGTACTTC	CASSPMETQYF
TRBV4-1	-	-	TRBJ2-3	TGCGCCAGCAGCGACAACCACCGGTATACAGATACGCAGTATTTT	CASSDNHRYTDTQYF
TRBV11-2	TRBD2	once	TRBJ2-5	TGTGCCAGCAGCTTAGAGGCCCTAGCGGGAGCACAAGAGACCCAGTACTTC	CASSLEALAGAQETQYF